This T cell receptor (beta chain) was recovered during a study of regulatory T cells in long-lasting Graves disease. The time point was: newly diagnosed GD, antithyroid drugs for less than 3 months. PBMCs provided the RNA from which the TCR library was made. Construction of the TCR beta libraries employed iRepertoire HTBI primers in conjunction with Arm-PCR of CDR3 regions. A single record per CDR3 protein comes from TCRdb applying MiXCR to the multiplex PCR reads. The table shows about 620,000 distinct CDR3 sequences, with about 15% occurring only once. Germline V gene data show CDR1 as MNHEY and CDR2 as SVGEGT. The V end was cut by 8 bases, the J end by 0 bases, with 15 bases between. CDR3 size: 15 residues. This clonotype was observed a few times. The same specimen was also included in a second study, on T cells in Graves' hyperthyroidism and ophthalmopathy.

The chain carries TRBV6-2 or TRBV6-3 and TRBJ2-3; D remains unclear. The clonotype originates from a woman in her twenties or thirties with Graves disease. Sequenced material: peripheral blood mononuclear cells (PBMCs), taken at new diagnosis, from a patient treated with antithyroid drugs. CDR3 protein: CASSPINPSTDTQYF. The CDR3 DNA reads TGTGCCAGCTCCCCTATTAATCCTAGCACAGATACGCAGTATTTT.